A selection of T cell receptor beta chains follows, all from one sample in a study of blood T cell repertoires in COVID-19. Some clones are missing from TCRdb's copy, which holds only in-frame ones; the method was immunoSEQ multiplex PCR. The sample carries roughly 21,000 clones, roughly 90% recorded once. What was sequenced was peripheral blood. Every receptor here comes from a woman older than 75 with active or convalescent COVID-19. Both conserved end residues are part of each CDR3. A D gene is named only where the DNA matches it firmly. Some rows have no size entry. The others give once, few or many, or a class for an expanded clone.

>TRBD1|NA|TRBJ2-1|TRBV7-9
CASSASTGIPYNEQFF
TGTGCCAGCAGCGCATCGACAGGGATCCCCTACAATGAGCAGTTCTTC
>NA|NA|TRBJ1-2|TRBV7-8
CASSLQGGRSYGYTF
TGTGCCAGCAGCTTACAAGGGGGAAGAAGCTATGGCTACACCTTC
>TRBD2|once|TRBJ2-7|TRBV27
CASSSQTSGRVEQYF
TGTGCCAGCAGTTCTCAGACTAGCGGGAGGGTGGAGCAGTACTTC
>TRBD2|NA|TRBJ2-1|TRBV5-4
CASSQARLAGDGSNEQFF
TGTGCCAGCAGCCAAGCCCGACTAGCGGGGGATGGGAGCAATGAGCAGTTCTTC
>TRBD1|NA|TRBJ2-4|TRBV11-1
CASSPDREHIQYF
TGTGCCAGCAGCCCTGACAGGGAACACATTCAGTACTTC
>TRBD1|once|TRBJ2-7|TRBV28
CASSQPGQGNGRRYEQYF
TGTGCCAGCAGCCAACCGGGACAGGGAAACGGTAGGAGATACGAGCAGTACTTC
>NA|NA|TRBJ1-2|TRBV11-2
CASSLDWSGYTF
TGTGCCAGCAGCTTAGATTGGAGTGGCTACACCTTC
>TRBD2|NA|TRBJ2-5|TRBV15
CATSRDIAGGETQYF
TGTGCCACCAGCAGAGATATAGCGGGAGGAGAGACCCAGTACTTC
>TRBD1|NA|TRBJ1-1|TRBV5-1
CASLGQGSTEAFF
TGCGCCAGCTTGGGACAGGGGTCCACTGAAGCTTTCTTT
>TRBD2|NA|TRBJ2-3|TRBV11-2
CASSLALAGGTDTQYF
TGTGCCAGCAGCTTAGCACTAGCGGGGGGCACAGATACGCAGTATTTT
>NA|few|TRBJ1-4|TRBV7-2
CASSLGRGANEKLFF
TGTGCCAGCAGCTTAGGTCGGGGGGCTAATGAAAAACTGTTTTTT
>TRBD2|NA|TRBJ2-1|TRBV11-3
CASSRTSEKGNEQFF
TGTGCCAGCAGCCGTACTAGCGAAAAAGGGAATGAGCAGTTCTTC
>NA|NA|TRBJ1-1|TRBV19
CASDPGQPNTEAFF
TGTGCCAGTGACCCTGGACAGCCCAACACTGAAGCTTTCTTT
>TRBD1|NA|TRBJ1-3|TRBV30
CASGQGRNTIYF
TGTGCCTCGGGACAGGGTAGAAACACCATATATTTT
>NA|NA|TRBJ1-1|TRBV19
CASSIGQGFEAFF
TGTGCCAGTAGTATAGGGCAGGGGTTTGAAGCTTTCTTT
>TRBD1|NA|TRBJ1-2|TRBV6-2/TRBV6-3
CASSYWDRSYGYTF
TGTGCCAGCAGTTATTGGGACAGGTCCTATGGCTACACCTTC
>NA|NA|TRBJ2-5|TRBV7-3
CASSLVSSETQYF
TGTGCCAGCAGCTTAGTGTCTAGTGAGACCCAGTACTTC
>NA|NA|TRBJ2-3|TRBV24-1
CATSEPTDRDTQYF
TGTGCCACCAGTGAACCGACAGATAGAGATACGCAGTATTTT
>NA|NA|TRBJ2-3|TRBV5-4
CASSFPGLPTDTQYF
TGTGCCAGCAGCTTTCCAGGGTTACCCACAGATACGCAGTATTTT
>NA|few|TRBJ2-7|TRBV7-2
CASSFQVPYEQYF
TGTGCCAGCAGCTTCCAGGTGCCCTACGAGCAGTACTTC
>NA|NA|TRBJ2-7|TRBV5-8
CASSRLGGGRTYEQYF
TGTGCCAGCAGCCGACTTGGAGGGGGCCGAACCTACGAGCAGTACTTC
>NA|once|TRBJ2-2|TRBV7-8
CASSPPLRLAKYTGELFF
TGTGCCAGCAGCCCCCCTCTCCGCCTAGCGAAATACACCGGGGAGCTGTTTTTT
>NA|few|TRBJ1-3|TRBV10-2
CASSERRVSGNTIYF
TGCGCCAGCAGTGAGAGGAGGGTATCTGGAAACACCATATATTTT
>TRBD2|NA|TRBJ2-1|TRBV7-3
CASSFLAGGRSEQFF
TGTGCCAGCAGCTTTTTAGCGGGGGGCCGGAGTGAGCAGTTCTTC
>NA|NA|TRBJ2-3|TRBV24-1
CATEGNTDTQYF
TGTGCCACCGAGGGCAACACAGATACGCAGTATTTT
>TRBD1|NA|TRBJ1-5|TRBV9
CASSVTGDPQPQHF
TGTGCCAGCAGCGTTACAGGGGACCCTCAGCCCCAGCATTTT